The 15 T cell receptor beta chains reported below all come from one sample, sequenced in a study of blood T cells in healthy people across ages. Primed by a sample-barcoded 5' primer and a J-beta primer mix, a second PCR proceeded for about 7 to 11 cycles. TCRdb processed the 5' RACE reads anew with MiXCR; each CDR3 protein has one entry. Of hundreds of thousands of distinct CDR3 sequences in the sample, roughly 30% were seen once. Material: blood. The origin of the receptors is a woman of 80 years or more in good health.

This clonotype was seen more than once but under ten times. The chain combines TRBV7-2 with TRBJ1-6; D unclear. The CDR3 is 12 amino acids. In germline, CDR1 is SGHTA, CDR2 FQGNSA. The V end lost 3 bases, the J end lost 9 bases, and 6 bases lay between the germline ends. The CDR3: CASSFTPSPLHF. CDR3 sequence (DNA): TGTGCCAGCAGCTTTACCCCTTCACCCCTCCACTTT.

This rearrangement joins TRBV7-9 to TRBJ2-6, with D possibly TRBD2 on 5 matching bases. The CDR3 is 15 amino acids. Germline CDR1 reads SEHNR; CDR2 reads FQNEAQ (reference sequence). Between the trimmed V and J ends, which lost 3 bases and 4 bases, there was a span of 10 bases. CDR3 loop: CASSLRVPGANVLTF. CDR3 coding DNA: TGTGCCAGCAGCTTGAGGGTCCCCGGGGCCAACGTCCTGACTTTC.

This clonotype occurred many times. The V and J genes are TRBV7-9 and TRBJ1-5; D gene unclear. The CDR3 consists of 14 residues. Germline V gene data show CDR1 as SEHNR and CDR2 as FQNEAQ (reference sequence). The V gene lost 5 bases and the J gene lost 4 bases, with 12 bases spanning the gap. As DNA, the CDR3 is TGTGCCAGCAGCCACAACCGGGAGAATCAGCCCCAGCATTTT. Its translation is CASSHNRENQPQHF.

This clonotype was recorded at least ten times. V usage is TRBV5-5 and J usage is TRBJ2-6; D might be TRBD2 (6 bases). The germline gives CDR1 SGHKS, CDR2 YYEKEE (reference sequence). V lost 4 bases and J lost 2, with 16 bases in between. CDR3 length equals 17 residues. CDR3 in DNA: TGTGCCAGCAGCCTAACTCCAGGCGGGACTGGGGCCAACGTCCTGACTTTC. The encoded protein is CASSLTPGGTGANVLTF.

This clonotype was counted between two and nine times. The chain combines TRBV7-2 with TRBJ2-7; 7 bases agree with TRBD2. The end of the DNA is better explained by TRBJ2-5, so the J call may be wrong. The germline CDR1 and CDR2 sequences are SGHTA and FQGNSA. The CDR3 consists of 18 residues. The CDR3 bases are TGTGCCAGCAGCTTAGACCTCGGACGAGCGGGGCGATCGGGGACCCAGTACTTC. Its translation: CASSLDLGRAGRSGTQYF.

Many counts were recorded for this clonotype. This chain uses TRBV7-3 with TRBJ2-1, with 9 nucleotides matching TRBD2. The CDR3 contains 15 residues. The V and J ends lost 1 base and 7 bases, in that order; junction bases with no gene match: 5. The germline gives CDR1 SGHTA, CDR2 FQGTGA. CDR3 coding DNA: TGTGCCAGCAGCTTAAGCGGGGGGGCAATAAATGAGCAGTTCTTC. Residues: CASSLSGGAINEQFF.

The rearrangement uses TRBV11-2 and TRBJ2-2; D is uncertain. Germline lookup yields CDR1 SGHAT and CDR2 FQNNGV. The length of the CDR3 is 12 residues. V gave up 3 bases and J gave up 7 bases, with 6 bases separating them. CDR3 sequence (DNA): TGTGCCAGCAGCTTTGACCACGGGGAGCTGTTTTTT. Translating it yields CASSFDHGELFF.

The rearrangement uses TRBV20-1 and TRBJ1-1; the match to TRBD1 covers 8 bases. This CDR3 is 15 amino acids long. The junction had 14 bases not matched to a gene; V was cut back by 6 bases and J by 5 bases. In germline, CDR1 is DFQATT, CDR2 SNEGSKA (reference sequence). This CDR3 reads CSAEFGDRGRTEAFF. The DNA of the CDR3 is TGCAGTGCGGAATTCGGAGACAGGGGAAGAACTGAAGCTTTCTTT.

Concerning this clonotype itself: This may be a read error, as it is one base from a much larger clone. The chain carries TRBV6-1 and TRBJ2-1; weak D call: TRBD2 (6 bases). Germline lookup yields CDR1 MNHNS and CDR2 SASEGT. This CDR3 comprises 12 residues. This chain's CDR3 is CASTGLGNEQCF. In DNA, the CDR3 is TGTGCCAGCACGGGACTGGGTAATGAGCAGTGCTTC.

The genes are TRBV18 and TRBJ1-1; D is undetermined. Germline assignment: CDR1 KGHSH and CDR2 LQKENI. Deletions cut 4 bases from V and 0 bases from J, with 9 bases between. The CDR3 runs to 14 residues. The chain's CDR3 is CASSRLALNTEAFF. CDR3 in DNA: TGTGCCAGCTCACGTTTAGCCTTGAACACTGAAGCTTTCTTT.

This clonotype appeared many times. The rearrangement joins TRBV28 to TRBJ2-1; D unresolved. V was cut by 2 bases and J by 8 bases, with 7 bases left in between. CDR3 length: 12 amino acids. Germline V gene sequence: CDR1 MDHEN, CDR2 SYDVKM. The DNA of the CDR3 is TGTGCCAGCAGTTTAAGGAGTTATGAGCAGTTCTTC. It translates to CASSLRSYEQFF.

V is TRBV20-1 and J is TRBJ2-2; 8 bases align to TRBD2. Per germline, CDR1 DFQATT and CDR2 SNEGSKA (reference sequence). The CDR3 covers 16 residues. Germline trimming cut 0 bases from V and 7 bases from J; bases unmatched to any gene: 10. CDR3: CSARDLLSGGGGELFF. The DNA of the CDR3 is TGCAGTGCTAGAGACCTACTCTCCGGGGGGGGCGGGGAGCTGTTTTTT.

This clonotype has only a few counts. The chain uses TRBV19 and TRBJ2-4, with D unresolved. V was cut by 4 bases and J by 0 bases, with 10 bases left in between. CDR1 and CDR2 from the germline V gene are LNHDA and SQIVND (reference sequence). The CDR3 runs to 15 residues. The CDR3 loop reads CASSTSYLAKNIQYF. The CDR3 region has the DNA TGTGCCAGTAGTACCTCATACCTAGCCAAAAACATTCAGTACTTC.

This clonotype was seen a handful of times. V is TRBV5-1 and J is TRBJ1-1; D not certain. With 4 bases removed from V and 1 base from J, the gap between germline ends came to 11 bases. CDR3 length: 14 residues. Germline V gene lookup returns CDR1 SGHRS and CDR2 YFSETQ. In nucleotides, the CDR3 is TGCGCCAGCAGCCTCGAAATCCAGAACACTGAAGCTTTCTTT. Encoded protein: CASSLEIQNTEAFF.

This clonotype was picked up a small number of times. A much larger clone is a single base away; this may be a read error. The chain is built from TRBV12-5 and TRBJ1-6, with TRBD1 matching 7 bases. The V and J ends lost 4 bases and 7 bases, in that order; junction bases with no gene match: 4. The germline V gene encodes CDR1 LGHNT and CDR2 FRNRAP. The CDR3 is 14 residues long. The CDR3 DNA is TGTGCTAGTGGTTGGGACAGTCCCAATTCACCCCTCCACTTT. This gives the protein CASGWDSPNSPLHF.